These 25 T cell receptor beta chains originate from one sample sequenced in a study of blood T cell repertoires in COVID-19. Sequencing was performed with immunoSEQ multiplex PCR; in TCRdb, only in-frame clones are kept and a portion is missing. The sample carries 650,000 to 800,000 clones, more than 80% recorded once. The specimen sequenced was peripheral blood. These TCRs come from a woman between 18 and 29 years old with acute or convalescent COVID-19.

The V call is TRBV2, the J call TRBJ2-2, with 9 bases that match TRBD2. This CDR3 is built from 19 residues. With 3 bases clipped from V and 0 bases from J, the junction kept 11 bases outside the gene matches. Looked up from germline, CDR1 is SNHLY and CDR2 is FYNNEI. CDR3 residues: CASSDLAGPYVANTGELFF. The CDR3 nucleotides are TGTGCCAGCAGTGACCTAGCGGGGCCCTACGTTGCGAACACCGGGGAGCTGTTTTTT.

The chain carries TRBV6-5 and TRBJ1-1; weak D call: TRBD1 (5 bases). Trimming removed 6 bases at V and 14 bases at J, with 25 bases between. Germline CDR1 reads MNHEY; CDR2 reads SVGAGI. The CDR3 covers 14 residues. The CDR3 region has the DNA TGTGCCAGCAGCGAGGAATTTCGGTCGGGCAGGGCCTTCTTT. Translating it yields CASSEEFRSGRAFF.

V and J are TRBV5-1 and TRBJ2-1; D perhaps matches TRBD1 (6 bases). Trimming stripped 4 bases from V and 0 bases from J, with 17 bases between. The CDR3 has 17 residues. The V gene's germline CDR1 is SGHRS and CDR2 YFSETQ. CDR3 in amino acids: CASSVTGPQSSYNEQFF. The CDR3 nucleotides read TGCGCCAGCAGCGTCACAGGGCCCCAAAGCTCCTACAATGAGCAGTTCTTC.

The genes are TRBV5-1 and TRBJ2-6; TRBD2 matches 7 bases. CDR1 SGHRS and CDR2 YFSETQ come from the germline V gene. V lost 2 bases, J lost 2 bases, and 7 bases stayed unmatched. This CDR3 has 17 amino acids. The CDR3 DNA reads as TGCGCCAGCAGCTTTTCGGGGGGAATTACTGGGGCCAACGTCCTGACTTTC. Protein: CASSFSGGITGANVLTF.

This clone turned up a few times. This rearrangement joins TRBV6-6 to TRBJ2-1; 7 nucleotides line up with TRBD1. Germline V gene lookup returns CDR1 MNHNY and CDR2 SVGAGI (reference sequence). The trim removed 0 bases at V and 7 bases at J, leaving 9 bases unmatched. The CDR3 is made up of 16 amino acids. For the CDR3, the DNA is TGTGCCAGCAGTTACTCGCCGGGACAGAGGGGAAATGAGCAGTTCTTC. It encodes CASSYSPGQRGNEQFF.

The chain employs TRBV27 and TRBJ1-3; unclear D gene. Germline V gene lookup returns CDR1 MNHEY and CDR2 SMNVEV (reference sequence). The V end was cut by 7 bases, the J end by 3 bases, with 10 bases between. The CDR3 contains 13 residues. The CDR3, as DNA: TGTGCCAGCACCACCCGGGGTGGAAACACCATATATTTT. This translates into CASTTRGGNTIYF.

To note about this clone: In the same sample, other DNA sequences code for this CDR3. J is TRBJ1-2 and V is TRBV28; D unclear. V was pared by 4 bases and J by 8 bases, with 8 bases between. CDR1 is MDHEN and CDR2 is SYDVKM in the germline V gene. This CDR3 has 11 residues. CDR3 sequence reads: CASSSVRGYTF. The DNA of the CDR3 is TGTGCCAGCAGTTCGGTGCGCGGCTACACCTTC.

This chain connects TRBV11-3 to TRBJ2-3; TRBD2 matches at 11 bases. The junction had 10 bases not matched to a gene; V was cut back by 5 bases and J by 0 bases. This CDR3 contains 18 residues. Germline V gives CDR1 SGHNT, CDR2 YENEEA. For the CDR3, the DNA is TGTGCCAGCAGCCTCCGGGGGACTAGCGGAACTAGCACAGATACGCAGTATTTT. Translating gives CASSLRGTSGTSTDTQYF.

Regarding this clone: Compared with germline, one end of the junction differs, possibly owing to a read error. The V and J genes are TRBV12-3 or TRBV12-4 and TRBJ1-2; D gene ambiguous. The CDR3 runs 10 residues. The CDR3 DNA follows: TGTGCCAGCAGTTTTGGCCTCACTATATTC. Translating it yields CASSFGLTIF.

This rearrangement joins TRBV7-2 to TRBJ1-2, with 12 positions matching TRBD1. The CDR3 spans 15 residues. Germline values: CDR1 SGHTA, CDR2 FQGNSA. The V segment lost 5 bases and the J segment 4 bases; nucleotides outside the gene matches: 5. Here the CDR3 reads CASSRGQGAPYGYTF. The CDR3 DNA is TGTGCCAGCAGCCGGGGACAGGGGGCCCCCTATGGCTACACCTTC.

The gene calls are TRBV6-5 and TRBJ1-2, with 9 positions matching TRBD1. Germline CDR1 and CDR2: MNHEY and SVGAGI. The CDR3 sequence is 15 residues long. The V and J ends lost 5 bases and 3 bases, in that order; junction bases with no gene match: 7. The CDR3 nucleotides are TGTGCCAGCAGTCAGGATACAGGGGGCTACTATGGCTACACCTTC. The encoded protein is CASSQDTGGYYGYTF.

The chain couples TRBV27 to TRBJ1-2; 9 positions match TRBD1. The CDR3 has 14 amino acids. Unmatched junction bases numbered 4, after V lost 6 bases and J lost 2 bases. The germline CDR1 and CDR2 sequences are MNHEY and SMNVEV (reference sequence). The CDR3 DNA reads TGTGCCAGCAGACCGGGACAGGGAAACTATGGCTACACCTTC. It translates to CASRPGQGNYGYTF.

This chain links TRBV9 with TRBJ2-1; 11 nucleotides align to TRBD2. Trimming took 6 bases from V and 7 from J; bases not matched to a gene: 6. Germline CDR1 SGDLS, CDR2 YYNGEE. The length of the CDR3 is 14 residues. The chain's CDR3 is CASTNSGGANEQFF. CDR3 nucleotide sequence: TGTGCCAGCACGAATAGCGGGGGGGCGAATGAGCAGTTCTTC.

V usage is TRBV19 and J usage is TRBJ2-1; TRBD1 matches at 11 bases. Germline CDR1 LNHDA, CDR2 SQIVND (reference sequence). The CDR3 spans 17 residues. V shed 6 bases and J 5 bases; nucleotides not matched to a gene: 12. The CDR3 region is CASRGYAGTGGNNEQFF. DNA of the CDR3: TGTGCCAGTAGGGGCTATGCCGGGACAGGGGGAAACAATGAGCAGTTCTTC.

This CDR3 is CATSEVVTGAKNQPQHF. CDR3 nucleotides: TGTGCCACCAGTGAGGTCGTAACAGGGGCGAAGAATCAGCCCCAGCATTTT. The gene calls are TRBV24-1 and TRBJ1-5; 7 nucleotides align to TRBD1. Germline CDR1 and CDR2: KGHDR and SFDVKD. This CDR3 contains 17 residues. The J segment lost 4 bases and the V segment lost 4 bases, leaving 12 bases of the junction unmatched.

This chain connects TRBV30 to TRBJ1-3, with a tentative D call TRBD1 (5 bases). The CDR3 spans 17 residues. The germline CDR1 and CDR2 sequences are GTSNPN and SVGIG (reference sequence). V lost 4 bases to trimming and J lost 2 bases, with 21 bases between them. The CDR3 DNA reads as TGTGCCTGGAACTCCCCTTTGGGGAAAGGGGCTGGAAACACCATATATTTT. This sequence encodes CAWNSPLGKGAGNTIYF.

CDR3 region: CASSKSIPGGGGYGYTF. The CDR3 DNA follows: TGTGCCAGCAGTAAAAGCATACCAGGGGGCGGAGGCTATGGCTACACCTTC. The V and J genes are TRBV7-2 and TRBJ1-2; 8 positions match TRBD1. V shed 6 bases, J shed 4 bases, and the junction held 16 bases outside the gene matches. CDR1 and CDR2 from the germline V gene are SGHTA and FQGNSA. The length of the CDR3 is 17 residues. Full variable domain (remainder filled in from reference TRBV7-2 and TRBJ1-2): GAGVSQSPSNKVTEKGKDVELRCDPISGHTALYWYRQSLGQGLEFLIYFQGNSAPDKSGLPSDRFSAERTGGSVSTLTIQRTQQEDSAVYLCASSKSIPGGGGYGYTFGSGTRLTVV.

This clone was recorded only once. The gene calls are TRBV6-4 and TRBJ2-1; 7 positions agree with TRBD1. The CDR3 extends over 14 amino acids. V dropped 6 bases and J dropped 9; count of bases not matched to a gene: 11. CDR1 is MRHNA, CDR2 SNTAGT, per germline. The CDR3 region is CASRDNTGAGEQFF. The CDR3 DNA follows: TGTGCCAGCAGGGATAATACAGGGGCGGGTGAGCAGTTCTTC.

V is TRBV5-1 and J is TRBJ1-1; 9 bases map to TRBD1. The CDR3 has 16 amino acids. The germline CDR1 and CDR2 sequences are SGHRS and YFSETQ. V lost 4 bases, J lost 5 bases, and 12 bases stayed unmatched. In DNA form, the CDR3 reads TGCGCCAGCAGCGAAGATTTGGACAGGGGAGGAACTGAAGCTTTCTTT. It is translated as CASSEDLDRGGTEAFF.

The V gene is TRBV15, the J gene TRBJ1-6; 7 bases match TRBD1. This CDR3 comprises 15 residues. Per the germline V gene, CDR1 is LNHNV and CDR2 is YYDKDF (reference sequence). The V and J ends lost 1 base and 8 bases, in that order; junction bases with no gene match: 5. The DNA for the CDR3 is TGTGCCACCAGCAGAGCTGGACAGGCCCATTCACCCCTCCACTTT. Amino acid sequence: CATSRAGQAHSPLHF.

As DNA, the CDR3 is TGTGCCAGCAGGCCCCCCCGGGGTGGGGCCAACGTCCTGACTTTC. As protein: CASRPPRGGANVLTF. The chain recombines TRBV6-4 with TRBJ2-6, with a weak D call TRBD2 (5 bases). The CDR3 spans 15 residues. Trimming took 6 bases from V and 3 from J, leaving 12 bases between them. CDR1 and CDR2 from the germline V gene are MRHNA and SNTAGT.

The chain recombines TRBV15 with TRBJ1-2, with TRBD1 identical over 8 bases. The CDR3 is 14 amino acids. CDR1 is LNHNV and CDR2 is YYDKDF in the germline V gene (reference sequence). V dropped 2 bases and J dropped 4; count of bases not matched to a gene: 3. The CDR3 region has the DNA TGTGCCACCAGCAGAACCGGGACAGGCTATGGCTACACCTTC. Translation gives CATSRTGTGYGYTF. The whole variable domain, remainder taken from reference TRBV15 and TRBJ1-2, is DAMVIQNPRYQVTQFGKPVTLSCSQTLNHNVMYWYQQKSSQAPKLLFHYYDKDFNNEADTPDNFQSRRPNTSFCFLDIRSPGLGDTAMYLCATSRTGTGYGYTFGSGTRLTVV.

CDR3 bases: TGTGCCACCATGGGCAGAGAGGGCACTGAAGCTTTCTTT. It is translated as CATMGREGTEAFF. The chain combines TRBV24-1 with TRBJ1-1; D is undetermined. Trimming removed 8 bases at V and 4 bases at J, with 13 bases between. The germline CDR1 and CDR2 sequences are KGHDR and SFDVKD. There are 13 residues in the CDR3.

The chain joins TRBV11-2 to TRBJ2-3; TRBD1 matches at 7 bases. The CDR3 is 15 amino acids. Unmatched junction bases numbered 6, after V lost 2 bases and J lost 4 bases. Germline V lookup: CDR1 SGHAT, CDR2 FQNNGV. CDR3 nucleotide sequence: TGTGCCAGCAGCTTACATAGCAGGGGGTCAGATACGCAGTATTTT. Translation gives CASSLHSRGSDTQYF.

This chain's CDR3 is CASSEVSGGATEAFF. For the CDR3, the DNA is TGTGCCAGCAGTGAGGTCTCCGGGGGTGCCACTGAAGCTTTCTTT. The J gene is TRBJ1-1, the V gene TRBV2, with a weak D call TRBD1 (5 bases). The CDR3 length is 15 residues. Germline V CDR1 and CDR2: SNHLY, FYNNEI. Trimming took off 3 bases at V and 4 bases at J, with 15 bases between the two ends.